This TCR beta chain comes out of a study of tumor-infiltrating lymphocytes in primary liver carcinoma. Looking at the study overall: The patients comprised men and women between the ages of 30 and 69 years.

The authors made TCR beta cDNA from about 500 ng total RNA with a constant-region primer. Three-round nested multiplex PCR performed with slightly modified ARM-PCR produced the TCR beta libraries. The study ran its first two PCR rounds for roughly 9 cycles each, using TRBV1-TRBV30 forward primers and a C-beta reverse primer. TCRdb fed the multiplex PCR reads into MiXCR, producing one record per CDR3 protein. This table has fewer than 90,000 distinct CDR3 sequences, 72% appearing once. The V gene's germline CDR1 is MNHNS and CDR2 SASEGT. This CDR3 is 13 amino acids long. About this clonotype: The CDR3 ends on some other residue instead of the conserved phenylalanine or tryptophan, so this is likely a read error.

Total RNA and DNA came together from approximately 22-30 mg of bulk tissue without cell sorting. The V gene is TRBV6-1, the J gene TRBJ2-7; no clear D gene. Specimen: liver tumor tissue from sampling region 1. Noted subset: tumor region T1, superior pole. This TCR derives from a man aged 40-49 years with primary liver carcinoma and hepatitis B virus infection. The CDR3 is CASSGWVFYKQYI. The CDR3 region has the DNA TGTGCCAGCAGTGGATGGGTTTTCTACAAGCAGTACATC.